This entry describes one T cell receptor (beta chain). Its target is unknown. TCRdb re-analysed the reads in MiXCR, keeping a single row per CDR3 protein. Of 550,000 to 700,000 distinct CDR3 sequences in the sample, roughly 43% were seen once. The data stem from a study of T cell repertoires in cytomegalovirus infection. Study-wide context: Recently identified HLA-C-restricted and well-studied HLA-B-restricted CMV epitopes were used. Indications came from public TCR beta signatures; they pointed to CMV infection and to a matching HLA type.

Study-wide results and limits: Predominance within the ex vivo response was attributable to HLA-C-restricted CMV-specific TCR beta clonotypes. Frequencies of public TCR beta families were cumulated, and this identified carriers of CMV plus the relevant HLA.

Germline V lookup: CDR1 SQVTM, CDR2 ANQGSEA. With V trimmed by 4 bases and J by 7 bases, 8 bases remained unmatched. This CDR3 spans 13 amino acids. This TCR was recovered from a human donor in good health (CMV status not recorded). Some clones in this sample may be carry-over from other donors' samples. The starting material was cultured PBMCs, obtained from culture after CMV antigen stimulation. The chain joins TRBV29-1 to TRBJ2-3; 7 positions agree with TRBD2. Here the CDR3 DNA reads TGCAGCGTTGGAGGAGGGCGGGGGAATACGCAGTATTTT. Its translation is CSVGGGRGNTQYF.